One and the same sample provided the 2 T cell receptor beta chains below, sequenced in a study of CD8 T cells in ankylosing spondylitis. Notes on the study in general: Blood of patients with ankylosing spondylitis appeared to be characterized by a TCR beta motif of eight highly homologous variants.

MiXCR was run by TCRdb on the 5' RACE reads, yielding one entry per CDR3 protein. The profile covers about 220,000 distinct CDR3 sequences, with approximately 7.3% appearing a single time and 14% taken by the ten largest. No antigens are known for them. What was sequenced was blood, either unsorted or a sorted T cell fraction (not recorded which). Receptors were obtained from a male donor with ankylosing spondylitis.

This clonotype has ten or more counts. The V gene is TRBV20-1, the J gene TRBJ1-2; possibly TRBD1 for D (6 bases). Germline lookup yields CDR1 DFQATT and CDR2 SNEGSKA (reference sequence). Deletions cut 1 base from V and 3 bases from J, with 9 bases between. This CDR3 is built from 13 residues. CDR3 DNA: TGCAGTGCTAGAGCAGGGGATTACTATGGCTACACCTTC. This sequence encodes CSARAGDYYGYTF.

This clonotype occurred many times. The chain couples TRBV5-1 to TRBJ1-6, with D perhaps matching TRBD1 (6 bases). Trimming shortened V by 2 bases and J by 10 bases, and 19 bases separated the two germline ends. The V gene's germline CDR1 is SGHRS and CDR2 YFSETQ. The CDR3 is 16 amino acids. CDR3 region: CASSLTMGQRKSPLHF. The CDR3 DNA follows: TGCGCCAGCAGCTTAACTATGGGACAAAGGAAATCACCCCTCCACTTT.